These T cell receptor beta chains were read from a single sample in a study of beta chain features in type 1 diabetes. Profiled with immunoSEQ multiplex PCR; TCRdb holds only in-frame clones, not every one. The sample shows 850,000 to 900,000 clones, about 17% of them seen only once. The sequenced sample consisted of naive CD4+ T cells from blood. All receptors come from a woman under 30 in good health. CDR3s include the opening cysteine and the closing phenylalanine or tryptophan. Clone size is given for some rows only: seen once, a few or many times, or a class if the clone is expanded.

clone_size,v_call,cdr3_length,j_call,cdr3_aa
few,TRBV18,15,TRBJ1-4,CASSPPGQGNEKLFF
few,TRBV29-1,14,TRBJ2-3,CSVVGSGMPDTQYF
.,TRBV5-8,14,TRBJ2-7,CASSFPGPGYEQYF
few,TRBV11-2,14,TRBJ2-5,CASSYRQAQETQYF
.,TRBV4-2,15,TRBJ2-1,CASSQGPLPYNEQFF
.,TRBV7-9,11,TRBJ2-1,CASSLKGLPFF
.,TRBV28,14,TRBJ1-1,CASSLLGGDTEAFF
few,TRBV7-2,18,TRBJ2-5,CASSSLGGSAGVAETQYF
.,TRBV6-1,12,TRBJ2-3,CASSLGGDTQYF
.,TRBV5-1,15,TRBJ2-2,CASSLNAGATGELFF
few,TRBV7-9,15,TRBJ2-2,CASNGKRGSTGELFF
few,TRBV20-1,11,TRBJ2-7,CSARTSSEQYF
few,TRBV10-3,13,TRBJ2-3,CAISNLGTDTQYF
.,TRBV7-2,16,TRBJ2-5,CASSFPDRGLLETQYF
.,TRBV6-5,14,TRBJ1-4,CASRQGDYNEKLFF
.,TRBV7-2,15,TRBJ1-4,CASSNSGTGREKLFF
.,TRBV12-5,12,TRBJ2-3,CASGLSGSRQYF
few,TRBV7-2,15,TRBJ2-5,CASSLGSGLQETQYF
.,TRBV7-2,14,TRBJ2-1,CASSPKLAVNEQFF
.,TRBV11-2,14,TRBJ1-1,CASSRATTVFEAFF
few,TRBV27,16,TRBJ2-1,CASSHQSGTTVLEQFF
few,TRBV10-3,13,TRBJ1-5,CAISQGWDQPQHF
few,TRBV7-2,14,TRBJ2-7,CASSPQQGAGEQYF
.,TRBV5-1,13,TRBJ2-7,CASSLETGSAQYF
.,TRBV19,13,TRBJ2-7,CASSIGKSYEQYF
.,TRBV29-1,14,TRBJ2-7,CSARRDLDGYEQYF
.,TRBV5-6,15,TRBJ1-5,CASSLGGYSNQPQHF
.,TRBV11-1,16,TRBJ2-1,CASSLVVGSGTYEQFF
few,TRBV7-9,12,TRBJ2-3,CASSRRGYTQYF
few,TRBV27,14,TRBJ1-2,CASKGTPYNYGYTF
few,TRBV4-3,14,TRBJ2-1,CASSQDWGEGEQFF
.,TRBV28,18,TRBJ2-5,CASSPYPGTSGDKETQYF
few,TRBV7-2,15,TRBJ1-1,CASSTGQGGYTEAFF
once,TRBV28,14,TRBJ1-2,CASSLVGQYYGYTF
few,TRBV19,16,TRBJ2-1,CASRDRGRTGYNEQFF
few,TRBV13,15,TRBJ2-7,CASSLAGRPLSEQYF
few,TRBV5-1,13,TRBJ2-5,CASSLGREYAQYF
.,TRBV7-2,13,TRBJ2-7,CASSAQGGEVPYF
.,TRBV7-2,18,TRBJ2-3,CASSSPQGTSASTDTQYF
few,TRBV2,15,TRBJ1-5,CASSSLGQGNQPQHF
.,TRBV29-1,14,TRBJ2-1,CSVELAGTYNEQFF
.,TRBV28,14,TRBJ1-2,CASGELAGGTGYTF